This T cell receptor beta chain was sequenced in a study of CD4+ T cells in melanoma. Findings and caveats of the study: Neoantigen-specific CD4+ T cells in melanoma reportedly had diverse differentiation states. A reported correlation linked neoantigen-specific CD4+ T cells to CD8+, macrophage and B cell function.

As concerns this clone: Its antigen is not identified.

Clones were read by immunoSEQ multiplex PCR, and TCRdb kept only the in-frame ones, dropping some. This sample's clone table lists around 84 clones. Sequencing was carried out using a T cell line or clone, from whole sample or a sorted T cell fraction (not recorded which). The receptor comes from a human donor with melanoma. Some clones in this sample may be carry-over from other donors' samples.

CDR3 in amino acids: CASSLGLADGETQYF. The DNA of the CDR3 is TGTGCCAGCAGTTTAGGACTAGCGGACGGAGAGACCCAGTACTTC. V is TRBV5-5 and J is TRBJ2-5; 10 bases match TRBD2. The CDR3 is 15 residues long. Germline CDR1 SGHKS, CDR2 YYEKEE (reference sequence). Losses at the gene ends were 5 bases for V and 4 bases for J; bases not matched to a gene: 8. Supplemented by reference TRBV5-5 and TRBJ2-5, the full variable domain reads DAGVTQSPTHLIKTRGQQVTLRCSPISGHKSVSWYQQVLGQGPQFIFQYYEKEERGRGNFPDRFSARQFPNYSSELNVNALLLGDSALYLCASSLGLADGETQYFGPGTRLLVL.